These T cell receptor beta chains were read from a single sample in a study of CD8+ T cells in alopecia areata. The method was immunoSEQ multiplex PCR; TCRdb's version includes in-frame clones alone and lacks a portion of them. The sample lists over 150,000 clones; roughly 59% were seen once. The source was CD4+ T cells sorted from blood, collected at week 0. The receptors here all came from a human donor with alopecia areata. Each CDR3 is given with its conserved first and last residue. D genes are given only for firm matches. Rows may omit the clone size; those that give it use once, few, many or a size class.

>TRBD2|.|TRBJ2-1|TRBV7-8
TGTGCCAGCAGCCCCGGACTAGCGGGGGGGCCTGGCATTGGCAATGAGCAGTTCTTC
CASSPGLAGGPGIGNEQFF
>.|.|TRBJ2-3|TRBV11-2
TGTGCCAGCAGCAACACAGATACGCAGTATTTT
CASSNTDTQYF
>.|.|TRBJ2-7|TRBV2
TGTGCCAGCAAACTCCGGGACTTAAACTACGAGCAGTACTTC
CASKLRDLNYEQYF
>.|few|TRBJ2-7|TRBV2
TGTGCCAGCAACGGGGACAATTCCCACGAGCAGTACTTC
CASNGDNSHEQYF
>TRBD2|.|TRBJ2-3|TRBV5-1
TGCGCCAGCAGCTTGTCTTCCCGGGGGGGCTCAGATACGCAGTATTTT
CASSLSSRGGSDTQYF
>.|few|TRBJ2-5|TRBV9
TGTGCCAGCAGCGTAGCGTCGGGGGCTTGGGAGACCCAGTACTTC
CASSVASGAWETQYF
>.|.|TRBJ1-2|TRBV30
TGTGCCTGGAGTGGAAGATCGCGTTATGGCTACACCTTC
CAWSGRSRYGYTF
>.|few|TRBJ2-7|TRBV29-1
TGCAGCGTTGAACCGGGCCCCACTTTGGGAGAGCAGTACTTC
CSVEPGPTLGEQYF
>.|.|TRBJ2-6|TRBV29-1
TGCAGCGTTGAGAGAGGGGGAACTGGGGCCAACGTCCTGACTTTC
CSVERGGTGANVLTF
>TRBD2|.|TRBJ2-5|TRBV29-1
TGCAGCGCGGGGGGGCACCAAGAGACCCAGTACTTC
CSAGGHQETQYF
>.|.|TRBJ2-1|TRBV10-3
TGTGCCATCAGTGACAGATTGGTAGAAGACAATGAGCAGTTCTTC
CAISDRLVEDNEQFF
>.|few|TRBJ1-4|TRBV5-6
TGTGCCAGCAGACCCGGGGGTAGACGGCTTAATGAAAAACTGTTTTTT
CASRPGGRRLNEKLFF
>.|.|TRBJ1-6|TRBV2
TGTGCCAGCAACAGCCCTAATTCACCCCTCCACTTT
CASNSPNSPLHF
>TRBD1|.|TRBJ2-2|TRBV9
TGTGCCAGCAGTCAACAGGGGACGTACACCGGGGAGCTGTTTTTT
CASSQQGTYTGELFF
>TRBD2|.|TRBJ2-1|TRBV11-1
TGTGCCAGCAGCGGTAGCGGGGGGGCCGGTAGTGAGCAGTTCTTC
CASSGSGGAGSEQFF
>.|.|TRBJ2-2|TRBV5-1
TGCGCCAGCAGCTCGAACACCGGGGAGCTGTTTTTT
CASSSNTGELFF
>.|.|TRBJ2-7|TRBV4-1
TGCGCCAGCAGCCACCGAGCAGCCTCCTACGAGCAGTACTTC
CASSHRAASYEQYF
>.|.|TRBJ1-5|TRBV30
TGTGCCTGGAGTCCATGGGGGGCCGGTCAGCCCCAGCATTTT
CAWSPWGAGQPQHF
>TRBD1|few|TRBJ1-2|TRBV4-1
TGCGCCAGCAGCCAAGATGGACAGGCAATCTATGGCTACACCTTC
CASSQDGQAIYGYTF
>TRBD1|.|TRBJ1-1|TRBV5-1
TGCGCCAGCAGCCGAGAACAGGGGACAAGGAACACTGAAGCTTTCTTT
CASSREQGTRNTEAFF
>TRBD1|.|TRBJ2-7|TRBV2
TGTGCCAGAAAGACAGGGGCCGAGCAGTACTTC
CARKTGAEQYF
>TRBD2|few|TRBJ2-1|TRBV29-1
TGCAGCGTTGAAGTAACGGGGGGGACGTACAATGAGCAGTTCTTC
CSVEVTGGTYNEQFF
>.|.|TRBJ1-2|TRBV25-1
TGTGCCAGCAGTGAATTGGGGACTAACTATGGCTACACCTTC
CASSELGTNYGYTF
>.|.|TRBJ1-1|TRBV10-3
TGTGCCATCAGTGAGTCTAAGGGACTGGGCACTGAAGCTTTCTTT
CAISESKGLGTEAFF
>TRBD1|few|TRBJ2-3|TRBV5-6
TGTGCCAGCAGCCCCGGACAGGGCCGCACAGATACGCAGTATTTT
CASSPGQGRTDTQYF
>.|.|TRBJ1-1|TRBV30
TGTGCCTGGAGTGATATAGACACTGAAGCTTTCTTT
CAWSDIDTEAFF
>.|.|TRBJ2-7|TRBV27
TGTGCCAGCAGATCCGGGAACTCCTACGAGCAGTACTTC
CASRSGNSYEQYF
>.|.|TRBJ1-2|TRBV15
TGTGCCACCAGCAGAGATAGGGTGGTAAGCTATGGCTACACCTTC
CATSRDRVVSYGYTF
>.|few|TRBJ1-4|TRBV29-1
TGCAGCGTTGCTCGACAGATTGGTGGGGAAAAACTGTTTTTT
CSVARQIGGEKLFF
>.|once|TRBJ2-3|TRBV9
TGTGCCAGCAGCATCAGTTCAGATACGCAGTATTTT
CASSISSDTQYF
>TRBD1|once|TRBJ1-2|TRBV29-1
TGCAGCGTTGGGACAGGGGGCTCCTATGGCTACACCTTC
CSVGTGGSYGYTF
>.|.|TRBJ2-3|TRBV20-1
TGCAGTGCTAGACACACAGATACGCAGTATTTT
CSARHTDTQYF
>.|.|TRBJ2-3|TRBV29-1
TGCAGCGTTGAACGCACAGTCGGCACAGATACGCAGTATTTT
CSVERTVGTDTQYF
>.|.|TRBJ1-4|TRBV5-1
TGCGCCAGCAGCCTTCCGGGGAATGAAAAACTGTTTTTT
CASSLPGNEKLFF
>.|.|TRBJ2-3|TRBV7-6
TGTGCCAGCAGCTTTGGGGGAGATACGCAGTATTTT
CASSFGGDTQYF
>.|.|TRBJ2-7|TRBV5-6
TGTGCCAGCAGCTCGGGCGGAGAGCAGTACTTC
CASSSGGEQYF
>.|many|TRBJ2-7|TRBV7-8
TGTGCCAGCAGCTTAGCGTCGACGGCGGGGAGCAGCGAGCAGTACTTC
CASSLASTAGSSEQYF
>.|few|TRBJ1-1|TRBV7-2
TGTGCCAGCACCCTCGCAGGGGTCAACACTGAAGCTTTCTTT
CASTLAGVNTEAFF
>.|.|TRBJ1-1|TRBV30
TGTGCCTGGAACCTCGGCGGGTTAGGCACTGAAGCTTTCTTT
CAWNLGGLGTEAFF
>.|.|TRBJ2-7|TRBV7-2
TGTGCCAGCAGCTTCAGGGACGAGCAGTACTTC
CASSFRDEQYF
>.|few|TRBJ2-5|TRBV29-1
TGCAGCGTTGAAGAGCGAGAGACCCAGTACTTC
CSVEERETQYF
>.|few|TRBJ2-3|TRBV29-1
TGCAGCCATAAGAGCAGCACAGATACGCAGTATTTT
CSHKSSTDTQYF
>TRBD2|.|TRBJ2-3|TRBV11-3
TGTGCCAGCAGCCCGGGACTAACAACAGATACGCAGTATTTT
CASSPGLTTDTQYF
>.|.|TRBJ1-1|TRBV9
TGTGCCAGCAGCGCCAACAGGGACACACTGAACACTGAAGCTTTCTTT
CASSANRDTLNTEAFF
>.|.|TRBJ2-2|TRBV30
TGTGCCTGGAATTTAGTACTTACCGGGGAGCTGTTTTTT
CAWNLVLTGELFF
>.|.|TRBJ2-3|TRBV14
TGTGCCAGCAGCCGAACGACTGGGGATACGCAGTATTTT
CASSRTTGDTQYF
>TRBD1|.|TRBJ1-1|TRBV11-3
TGTGCCAGCAGCGTAACAGGGGCCCCACACACTGAAGCTTTCTTT
CASSVTGAPHTEAFF
>TRBD1|.|TRBJ1-1|TRBV30
TGTGCCTGGACCCAAGGGACAGTAGAAGCTTTCTTT
CAWTQGTVEAFF
>.|once|TRBJ1-1|TRBV2
TGTGCCAGCAGTCCGAACACTGAAGCTTTCTTT
CASSPNTEAFF
>.|.|TRBJ1-1|TRBV29-1
TGCAGCGTTGGTCAGATGAACACTGAAGCTTTCTTT
CSVGQMNTEAFF
>.|.|TRBJ1-5|TRBV12-5
TGTGCTAGTGGAGCGCAGGGGAGCCAGCCCCAGCATTTT
CASGAQGSQPQHF